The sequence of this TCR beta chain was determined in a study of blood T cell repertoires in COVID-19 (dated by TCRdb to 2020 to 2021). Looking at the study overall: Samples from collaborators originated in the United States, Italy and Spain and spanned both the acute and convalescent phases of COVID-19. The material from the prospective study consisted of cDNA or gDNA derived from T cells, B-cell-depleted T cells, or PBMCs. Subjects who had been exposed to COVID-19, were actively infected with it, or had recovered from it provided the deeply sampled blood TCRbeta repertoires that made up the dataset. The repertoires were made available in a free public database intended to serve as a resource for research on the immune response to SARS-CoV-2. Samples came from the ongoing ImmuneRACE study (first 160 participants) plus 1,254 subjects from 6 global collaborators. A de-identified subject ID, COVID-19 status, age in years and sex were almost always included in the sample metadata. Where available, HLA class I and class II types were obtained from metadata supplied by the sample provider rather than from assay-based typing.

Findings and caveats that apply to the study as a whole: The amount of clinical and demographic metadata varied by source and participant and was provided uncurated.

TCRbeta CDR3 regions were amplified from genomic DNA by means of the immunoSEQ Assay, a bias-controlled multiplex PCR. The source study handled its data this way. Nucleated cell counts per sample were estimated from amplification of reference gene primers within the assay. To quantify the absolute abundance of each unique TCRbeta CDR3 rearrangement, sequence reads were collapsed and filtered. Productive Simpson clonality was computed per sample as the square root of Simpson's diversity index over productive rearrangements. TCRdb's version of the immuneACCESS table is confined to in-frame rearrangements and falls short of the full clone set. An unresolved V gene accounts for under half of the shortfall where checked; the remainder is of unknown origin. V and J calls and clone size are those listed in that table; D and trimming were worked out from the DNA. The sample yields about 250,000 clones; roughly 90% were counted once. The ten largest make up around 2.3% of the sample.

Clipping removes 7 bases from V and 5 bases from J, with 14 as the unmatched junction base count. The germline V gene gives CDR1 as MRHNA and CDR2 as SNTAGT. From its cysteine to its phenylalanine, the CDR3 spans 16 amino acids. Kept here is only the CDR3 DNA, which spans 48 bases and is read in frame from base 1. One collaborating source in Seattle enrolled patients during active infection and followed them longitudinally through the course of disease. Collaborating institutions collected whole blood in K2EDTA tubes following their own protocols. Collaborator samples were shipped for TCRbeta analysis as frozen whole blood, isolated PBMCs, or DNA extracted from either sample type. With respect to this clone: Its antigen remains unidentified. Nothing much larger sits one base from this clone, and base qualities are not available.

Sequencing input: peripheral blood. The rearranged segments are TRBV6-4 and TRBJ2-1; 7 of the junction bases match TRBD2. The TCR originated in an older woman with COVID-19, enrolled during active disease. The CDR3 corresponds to CASTPHPSGGDNEQFF. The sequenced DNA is TGTGCCAGCACCCCCCATCCTAGCGGAGGCGACAATGAGCAGTTCTTC.